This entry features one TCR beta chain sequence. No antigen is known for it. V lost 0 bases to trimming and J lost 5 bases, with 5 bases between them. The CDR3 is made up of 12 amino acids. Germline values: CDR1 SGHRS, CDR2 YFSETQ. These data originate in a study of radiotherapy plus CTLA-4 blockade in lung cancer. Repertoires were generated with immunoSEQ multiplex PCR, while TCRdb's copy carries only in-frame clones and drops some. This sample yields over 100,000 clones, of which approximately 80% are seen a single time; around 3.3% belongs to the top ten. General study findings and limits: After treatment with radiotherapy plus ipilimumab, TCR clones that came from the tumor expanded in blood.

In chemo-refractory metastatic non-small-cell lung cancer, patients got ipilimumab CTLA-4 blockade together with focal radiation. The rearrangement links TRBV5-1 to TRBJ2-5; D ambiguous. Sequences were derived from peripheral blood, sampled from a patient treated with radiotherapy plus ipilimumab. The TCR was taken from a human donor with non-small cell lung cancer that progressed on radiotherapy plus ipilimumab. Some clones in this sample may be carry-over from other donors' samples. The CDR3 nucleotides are TGCGCCAGCAGCTTGGCAAGGGAGACCCAGTACTTC. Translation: CASSLARETQYF.